This TCR beta chain stems from a study of blood T cell repertoires in COVID-19. On the study more broadly: COVID-19 samples, acute and convalescent, were from the United States, Italy and Spain. From T cells, B-cell-depleted T cells, or PBMCs came the material, which was cDNA or gDNA.

Seattle researchers signed up patients amid active infection and tracked them longitudinally. The CDR3 loop spans 17 amino acids. Per the germline V gene, CDR1 is MNHEY and CDR2 is SVGEGT. V shed 6 bases and J shed 1 base, with 21 bases lying between them. There are a few counts of this clone. The assay was immunoSEQ multiplex PCR, and TCRdb's table has in-frame clones only and misses some. The repertoire consists of 300,000 to 400,000 clones, with less than 90% occurring once and the leading ten covering roughly 7.2%. This TCR derives from a woman between 55 and 75 years old with COVID-19, enrolled during active disease. The specimen sequenced was peripheral blood. This chain links TRBV6-2 or TRBV6-3 with TRBJ1-1; D ambiguous. Here the CDR3 DNA reads TGTGCCAGCAGCGGAGAACCGGAAGCGGGCAAGAACACTGAAGCTTTCTTT. It is translated as CASSGEPEAGKNTEAFF.